This TCR beta chain was profiled in a study of T cell responses to AZD1222 COVID-19 vaccine (dated by TCRdb to about 2021). As for the study more broadly: AZD1222 recipients whose second dose came at about 4 weeks and those whose second dose came at about 12 weeks were combined into one group, since spike-specific TCR depth and breadth did not differ between the two schedules. A total of about 230 trial participants underwent TCR sequencing, of whom 200 to 220 received two doses of AZD1222 and about 25 received two doses of the MenACWY control vaccine. Trial participants were enrolled by age into subgroups of 18-55, 56-69 and 70-plus years, and approximately 150, 30 and 60 TCR-sequenced participants, respectively, were included in these subgroups.

This clone was detected only a few times. Its target antigen remains unknown. Within one base of it there is no much larger clone, and no base qualities were kept. The CDR3 regions of human TCRbeta chains were analyzed by immunosequencing. The published analysis was carried out like this. TCRs in the repertoires were matched against a reference library of SARS-CoV-2-specific TCRs that had been generated with the MIRA antigen-specificity platform. Breadth was defined as the fraction of unique TCRs that were SARS-CoV-2-associated, and depth was defined as the fraction of total T cells that were SARS-CoV-2-associated. Using the MIRA data, every spike-specific TCR was mapped to the spike region that the TCR reacted to and assigned to either a CD4 or a CD8 class. Log10-transformed breadth and depth values were compared by one-way ANOVA with Sidak's multiple comparisons tests. Held by TCRdb, this immuneACCESS table contains in-frame sequences only and omits some clones. Under half of the omission traces to an unresolved V gene where checked; the cause of the rest is unknown. The DNA gave D and trimming, while V, J and clone size come from that table. This sample comprises 40,000 to 45,000 clones, approximately 86% of them detected only once. The biggest ten clones account for roughly half of the sample.

Paper-wide results and their limitations: The 56-69-year group was small, and its depth increase did not reach significance, likely because of low power. A significant rise in spike-specific TCR breadth and depth was observed after two AZD1222 doses relative to day 0 and relative to MenACWY recipients. Participants were mostly white British, with more females than males. The authors suggested clonal diversity may have been underestimated. Vaccine-associated CD4 TCRs spanned the whole spike protein, with dominant responses in regions 160-218 and 743-854. Epitopes outside the regions mutated in the B.1.351 and B.1.1.7 variants were reportedly recognized by nearly half of the unique spike-specific TCRs. Conclusions about previously exposed vaccinees are limited, since just five to seven AZD1222 recipients were seropositive for SARS-CoV-2 at baseline. Because no day 14 peak-response samples were available, the repertoires could be characterized only after the peak T cell response.

The meaning of the sample's time point label: baseline before first vaccination. Vaccinee samples came from UK trials COV001 and COV002, including a single-blind randomized controlled phase 2/3 trial of AZD1222 (ChAdOx1 nCoV-19) in healthy adults. Trial participant PBMC samples were collected at day 0 and day 28 after the second dose for TCRbeta chain sequencing. The CDR3 runs 15 residues from the cysteine to the phenylalanine. Just the 45-base CDR3 DNA is kept, in frame starting at base 1. V is pruned by 3 bases and J by 2 bases, leaving 5 bases of the junction without a gene match. Based on the germline V gene, the CDR1 and CDR2 sequences are SGHVS and FQNEAQ.

The chain employs TRBV7-8 and TRBJ2-3; 7 junctional bases match TRBD1. The receptor's source is an adult in good health. The sample here was peripheral blood, taken on day 0 of AZD1222 vaccination. The CDR3 protein: CASSFRTGTTDTQYF. The DNA reads as follows: TGTGCCAGCAGCTTTAGGACAGGAACCACAGATACGCAGTATTTT.